These 18 T cell receptor beta chains share one sample of origin, sequenced in a study of shared clonotypes between healthy human individuals. Method: immunoSEQ multiplex PCR; TCRdb's copy keeps in-frame clones and lacks some. The profile shows about a million clones, under 80% of them singletons. Sequencing used memory CD4+ T cells sorted from blood. As for subset: CD45RA-negative fraction. These TCRs come from a man aged 18 to 30 in good health.

This chain connects TRBV5-5 to TRBJ1-1, with 7 bases aligning to TRBD1. Looked up from germline, CDR1 is SGHKS and CDR2 is YYEKEE (reference sequence). CDR3 length: 15 residues. The trim removed 1 base at V and 1 base at J, leaving 4 bases unmatched. DNA for the CDR3: TGTGCCAGCAGCTTGTATGGGACAGCGAACACTGAAGCTTTCTTT. Protein sequence: CASSLYGTANTEAFF.

The rearrangement links TRBV5-1 to TRBJ1-6, with 8 positions matching TRBD1. V was pared by 4 bases and J by 7 bases, with 10 bases of the junction left unmatched. The germline V gene encodes CDR1 SGHRS and CDR2 YFSETQ. The CDR3 totals 16 residues. The CDR3 bases are TGCGCCAGCAGCGACGCCCGGACAGGGCTCAATTCACCCCTCCACTTT. It codes for CASSDARTGLNSPLHF.

Concerning this clone itself: Other nucleotide sequences from this sample produce the same CDR3. V gene TRBV6-5 combines with J gene TRBJ1-2, with TRBD1 identical over 8 bases. Trimming took 5 bases from V and 4 from J; bases not matched to a gene: 3. CDR1 is MNHEY, CDR2 SVGAGI, per germline. The CDR3 consists of 13 residues. This CDR3 is CASSQGQAYGYTF. CDR3 DNA: TGTGCCAGCAGTCAGGGACAGGCCTATGGCTACACCTTC.

With regard to this clone: Other DNA sequences in the same sample also yield this CDR3. The rearrangement joins TRBV9 to TRBJ2-3; 9 bases match TRBD2. CDR1 and CDR2 (germline): SGDLS, YYNGEE. The CDR3 covers 15 residues. J was trimmed by 3 bases and V by 2 bases; bases with no gene match: 4. In DNA form, the CDR3 reads TGTGCCAGCAGCGTCAGCGGGGGGTCGACAGATACGCAGTATTTT. Its translation is CASSVSGGSTDTQYF.

The chain carries TRBV5-1 and TRBJ2-5; 9 bases align to TRBD1. From germline, CDR1 is SGHRS and CDR2 YFSETQ. The CDR3 sequence is 15 residues long. V shed 1 base and J 5 bases; nucleotides not matched to a gene: 6. The CDR3 sequence is CASSLTGTGTETQYF. The CDR3 DNA reads as TGCGCCAGCAGCTTGACCGGGACAGGGACGGAGACCCAGTACTTC.

This rearrangement joins TRBV10-3 to TRBJ2-2; unclear D gene. The CDR3 runs to 14 residues. CDR1 is ENHRY, CDR2 SYGVKD, per germline. V lost 3 bases and J 3 bases, leaving 8 bases between the germline ends. CDR3 protein: CAISDLTDTGELFF. The CDR3 nucleotides are TGTGCCATCAGTGACTTGACTGACACCGGGGAGCTGTTTTTT.

V usage is TRBV27 and J usage is TRBJ2-1, with D unresolved. V lost 2 bases and J lost 7, with 6 bases in between. The germline CDR1 and CDR2 sequences are MNHEY and SMNVEV (reference sequence). CDR3 length: 12 amino acids. The CDR3: CASSLTPNEQFF. The CDR3 region has the DNA TGTGCCAGCAGTTTAACCCCGAATGAGCAGTTCTTC.

This sequence joins TRBV5-4 and TRBJ2-1; D possibly uses TRBD1 or TRBD2 (5 bases each). This CDR3 spans 16 amino acids. V lost 0 bases and J 3 bases, leaving 13 bases between the germline ends. Germline CDR1 is SGHNT and CDR2 is YYREEE (reference sequence). The CDR3 DNA sequence: TGTGCCAGCAGCTTGGTCGGGGCCGCTATCTACAATGAGCAGTTCTTC. This codes for CASSLVGAAIYNEQFF.

This clone came up a few times. The sample has other DNA sequences that encode this CDR3 too. Here the CDR3 reads CASSPTYSNQPQHF. The CDR3 coding sequence is TGTGCCAGCTCCCCTACATATAGCAATCAGCCCCAGCATTTT. The chain links TRBV18 to TRBJ1-5; no firm D call. The ends were cut back, 6 bases at V and 0 bases at J, with 9 bases in the middle. The CDR3 length is 14 residues. Looked up from germline, CDR1 is KGHSH and CDR2 is LQKENI.

The V gene is TRBV7-2, the J gene TRBJ2-1, with 11 positions matching TRBD2. V trimming: 0 bases; J trimming: 1 base; junction bases outside the gene matches: 14. In germline, CDR1 is SGHTA, CDR2 FQGNSA. This CDR3 comprises 21 residues. CDR3 nucleotides: TGTGCCAGCAGCTTAGCGCTAAGTAGCGGGAGGGCCAGGAGATCCTACAATGAGCAGTTCTTC. Translated, it gives CASSLALSSGRARRSYNEQFF.

This clone was seen a handful of times. Different DNA sequences within this sample yield the same CDR3. The chain combines TRBV6-6 with TRBJ1-6; D unresolved. The germline V gene encodes CDR1 MNHNY and CDR2 SVGAGI (reference sequence). V shed 2 bases and J shed 7 bases, with 3 bases lying between them. The CDR3 length is 12 residues. Here the CDR3 reads CASSYENSPLHF. In DNA form, the CDR3 reads TGTGCCAGCAGTTACGAGAATTCACCCCTCCACTTT.

To note about this clone: A much bigger clone sits one base away, suggesting this may be a read error. The gene calls are TRBV5-1 and TRBJ2-7; 7 bases align to TRBD1. Germline V gives CDR1 SGHRS, CDR2 YFSETQ. The CDR3 is 15 amino acids. CDR3 loop: CAGSATQGTYSEQYF. The CDR3 region has the DNA TGCGCCGGCAGCGCCACACAGGGGACCTACTCCGAGCAGTACTTC.

The rearrangement joins TRBV7-8 to TRBJ2-1; D perhaps matches TRBD2 (7 bases). CDR1 SGHVS and CDR2 FQNEAQ come from the germline V gene. The CDR3 has 16 amino acids. V dropped 1 base and J dropped 5 bases, with 15 bases sitting between them. The CDR3 sequence: CASSLVGGGYNNEQFF. CDR3 DNA sequence: TGTGCCAGCAGCTTAGTGGGCGGGGGCTACAACAATGAGCAGTTCTTC.

The chain is built from TRBV5-1 and TRBJ2-5, with 11 bases fitting TRBD1. Germline V gives CDR1 SGHRS, CDR2 YFSETQ. V was clipped by 4 bases and J by 9 bases; unmatched bases: 2. The CDR3 is made up of 12 amino acids. CDR3 region: CASSKGQGAQYF. The CDR3 DNA reads as TGCGCCAGCAGCAAGGGACAGGGGGCCCAGTACTTC. The full variable domain, completed using reference TRBV5-1 and TRBJ2-5, is KAGVTQTPRYLIKTRGQQVTLSCSPISGHRSVSWYQQTPGQGLQFLFEYFSETQRNKGNFPGRFSGRQFSNSRSEMNVSTLELGDSALYLCASSKGQGAQYFGPGTRLLVL.

The CDR3 protein is CAWSQAGVPYEQYF. The CDR3 bases are TGTGCCTGGAGTCAAGCGGGAGTCCCCTACGAGCAGTACTTC. The chain employs TRBV30 and TRBJ2-7; 8 positions match TRBD2. Trimming at V came to 2 bases and at J to 2 bases, leaving 5 bases not matched to a gene. The V gene's germline CDR1 is GTSNPN and CDR2 SVGIG (reference sequence). The length of the CDR3 is 14 residues.

This clone was seen a handful of times. At the DNA level, this CDR3 is encoded by other sequences in the same sample as well. The genes are TRBV6-6 and TRBJ2-5; TRBD1 matches at 10 bases. The CDR3 has 14 residues. From germline, CDR1 is MNHNY and CDR2 SVGAGI (reference sequence). The junction had 6 bases not matched to a gene; V was cut back by 8 bases and J by 3 bases. The CDR3 reads CASRRGQGKETQYF. The CDR3 nucleotides read TGTGCCAGCCGACGGGGACAGGGGAAAGAGACCCAGTACTTC.

This chain joins TRBV7-2 and TRBJ2-3; D not resolved. In germline, CDR1 is SGHTA, CDR2 FQGNSA. The CDR3 spans 12 residues. V dropped 5 bases and J dropped 6 bases, with 9 bases sitting between them. The CDR3 nucleotides read TGTGCCAGCAGCGTCCATCTCGATACGCAGTATTTT. This encodes CASSVHLDTQYF.

Concerning this clone itself: A read error may account for a junction end that differs from germline. The chain links TRBV5-6 to TRBJ2-1; D uncertain. The CDR3 length is 15 residues. CDR1 is SGHDT and CDR2 is YYEEEE in the germline V gene. CDR3 sequence (DNA): TGTGCCAGCAGTTTACCAGTCCACTCCAACAATGAGCAGTTCTTC. It codes for CASSLPVHSNNEQFF.